Below are 7 T cell receptor beta chains sequenced from a single sample in a study of T-cell memory formation after mild COVID-19. Each CDR3 protein gets one entry after TCRdb re-called the 5' RACE reads with MiXCR. The profile shows hundreds of thousands of distinct CDR3 sequences, approximately 16% of them singletons. Sequencing used PBMCs or a T cell subset sorted from them (not recorded which). All receptors come from a man younger than 35 who had mild COVID-19 (a few samples of this study predate the infection). Cell type and time point are not known.

This clonotype was found a few times. The chain employs TRBV10-2 and TRBJ1-1; perhaps TRBD1 as D (5 bases). This CDR3 has 13 residues. V was pared by 8 bases and J by 10 bases, with 20 bases between. The germline gives CDR1 WSHSY, CDR2 SAAADI. In nucleotides, the CDR3 is TGCGCCAGCGAGGGCAGGGCGGCGAGGAGAGCTTTCTTT. Translation: CASEGRAARRAFF.

The chain combines TRBV20-1 with TRBJ2-7; maybe TRBD1 (5 bases). V was cut by 6 bases and J by 3 bases, with 21 bases left in between. Germline values: CDR1 DFQATT, CDR2 SNEGSKA (reference sequence). The CDR3 has 15 amino acids. The CDR3 here is CSALRQPGSGYEQYF. CDR3 in DNA: TGCAGTGCCCTACGACAGCCTGGGTCGGGCTACGAGCAGTACTTC.

This clonotype has only a few counts. The chain uses TRBV5-1 and TRBJ1-5; D gene uncertain. Germline CDR1 reads SGHRS; CDR2 reads YFSETQ. The CDR3 length is 13 residues. V was pared by 4 bases and J by 4 bases, with 9 bases between. For the CDR3, the DNA is TGCGCCAGCAGCCTGACACCTAATCAGCCCCAGCATTTT. Protein: CASSLTPNQPQHF.

The V gene is TRBV12-3 or TRBV12-4, the J gene TRBJ2-3; the match to TRBD1 covers 7 bases. V was clipped by 3 bases and J by 5 bases; unmatched bases: 8. The CDR3 loop spans 15 amino acids. The CDR3 DNA reads TGTGCCAGCAGTTTTGAGGGGGCCCAAGAAGATACGCAGTATTTT. Its protein product is CASSFEGAQEDTQYF.

This clonotype was counted only a few times. The chain uses TRBV4-3 and TRBJ1-1; no firm D call. Per the germline V gene, CDR1 is LGHNA and CDR2 is YSLEER. V was cut by 0 bases and J by 6 bases, with 17 bases left in between. This CDR3 spans 16 amino acids. The CDR3 DNA reads as TGCGCCAGCAGCCAAGAAGTCACCTGGGGTCGCGCTGAAGCTTTCTTT. It translates to CASSQEVTWGRAEAFF.

This chain links TRBV6-2 or TRBV6-3 with TRBJ2-3; 8 bases map to TRBD2. This CDR3 is 17 amino acids long. CDR1 is MNHEY and CDR2 is SVGEGT in the germline V gene. V lost 6 bases, J lost 5 bases, and 16 bases stayed unmatched. The CDR3 nucleotides read TGTGCCAGCAGACAGCGGGAGCGGGGTTCCTGGGGAGATACGCAGTATTTT. This encodes CASRQRERGSWGDTQYF.

The chain couples TRBV9 to TRBJ2-3; 8 bases map to TRBD2. The CDR3 sequence is 16 residues long. Germline V gene data show CDR1 as SGDLS and CDR2 as YYNGEE. After removal of 3 bases from V and 4 bases from J, the junction contained 10 bases not matched to a gene. The CDR3 DNA reads as TGTGCCAGCAGCGCGACCGCGGGGGGCCCGGCAGATACGCAGTATTTT. It translates to CASSATAGGPADTQYF.